These 20 T cell receptor beta chains were sequenced from one sample in a study of blood T cell repertoires in COVID-19. The table came from immunoSEQ multiplex PCR; TCRdb's copy has only in-frame clones and leaves some out. The sample shows some 340,000 clones, 85% of them seen only once. Material: peripheral blood. These receptors all come from a woman younger than 30 with acute or convalescent COVID-19.

This chain links TRBV9 with TRBJ1-2; D is possibly TRBD1 (6 bases). Trimming stripped 3 bases from V and 4 bases from J, with 16 bases between. CDR1 and CDR2 from the germline V gene are SGDLS and YYNGEE. The CDR3 covers 15 residues. The CDR3 coding sequence is TGTGCCAGCAGCGCGACTCAACAAGGGGGCTATGGCTACACCTTC. Translating gives CASSATQQGGYGYTF.

This rearrangement joins TRBV15 to TRBJ2-3; TRBD1 matches at 8 bases. The length of the CDR3 is 15 residues. Per the germline V gene, CDR1 is LNHNV and CDR2 is YYDKDF (reference sequence). Losses at the gene ends were 7 bases for V and 0 bases for J; bases not matched to a gene: 6. The CDR3, as DNA: TGTGCCACCAATGACAGGGGTACTAGCACAGATACGCAGTATTTT. Residues: CATNDRGTSTDTQYF.

This rearrangement joins TRBV19 to TRBJ1-2; a weak D match, TRBD1 (6 bases). CDR1 LNHDA and CDR2 SQIVND come from the germline V gene (reference sequence). The CDR3 totals 17 residues. V was trimmed by 2 bases and J by 8 bases, leaving 24 bases between them. Here the CDR3 reads CASSIRQDLPLTMGYTF. CDR3 nucleotide sequence: TGTGCCAGTAGTATACGACAGGATCTTCCCTTAACTATGGGCTACACCTTC.

This CDR3 reads CASSQDNPVSYNEQFF. The CDR3 DNA reads TGTGCCAGCAGCCAAGATAACCCGGTCTCCTACAATGAGCAGTTCTTC. V usage is TRBV3-1 (or the pseudogene TRBV3-2) and J usage is TRBJ2-1; D unresolved. The CDR3 has 16 amino acids. V dropped 0 bases and J dropped 0 bases, with 9 bases sitting between them. CDR1 and CDR2 (germline): LGHDT, YNNKEL (reference sequence).

The chain uses TRBV28 and TRBJ1-5, with 9 bases identical to TRBD1. This CDR3 is 14 amino acids long. V was pared by 6 bases and J by 5 bases, with 5 bases of the junction left unmatched. Germline V gene data show CDR1 as MDHEN and CDR2 as SYDVKM. This chain's CDR3 is CASRTTGGYQPQHF. CDR3 DNA: TGTGCCAGCAGGACCACAGGGGGCTATCAGCCCCAGCATTTT.

The chain recombines TRBV7-3 with TRBJ1-1, with 9 nucleotides matching TRBD1. Looked up from germline, CDR1 is SGHTA and CDR2 is FQGTGA. Trimming at V came to 6 bases and at J to 5 bases, leaving 7 bases not matched to a gene. This CDR3 region has 14 residues. The CDR3: CASRIGGQGTEAFF. The DNA for the CDR3 is TGTGCCAGCAGAATAGGAGGACAGGGGACTGAAGCTTTCTTT.

The V call is TRBV3-1 (or the pseudogene TRBV3-2), the J call TRBJ1-6; 8 bases match TRBD1. Germline V lookup: CDR1 LGHDT, CDR2 YNNKEL (reference sequence). With V trimmed by 5 bases and J by 7 bases, 7 bases remained unmatched. The CDR3 extends over 15 amino acids. CDR3 sequence reads: CASSNRQGLNSPLHF. The CDR3, as DNA: TGTGCCAGCAGCAATCGACAGGGGTTGAATTCACCCCTCCACTTT.

V is TRBV2 and J is TRBJ1-1, with TRBD1 matching over 7 bases. The CDR3 is made up of 13 amino acids. The germline gives CDR1 SNHLY, CDR2 FYNNEI. With V trimmed by 6 bases and J by 6 bases, 7 bases remained unmatched. The DNA of the CDR3 is TGTGCCAGCAGAAAGAATACAGGGGCTGAAGCTTTCTTT. It encodes CASRKNTGAEAFF.

The chain combines TRBV12-5 with TRBJ2-3, with 15 nucleotides matching TRBD2. Germline V lookup: CDR1 LGHNT, CDR2 FRNRAP. This CDR3 comprises 19 residues. V dropped 4 bases and J dropped 0; count of bases not matched to a gene: 8. CDR3 DNA: TGTGCTAGTGGTTCCCTCGGACTAGCGGGGGGGTCTAGCACAGATACGCAGTATTTT. It encodes CASGSLGLAGGSSTDTQYF.

CDR3: CASRPRLSGTDTQYF. CDR3 bases: TGTGCCAGTAGGCCCCGACTGTCGGGCACAGATACGCAGTATTTT. The chain links TRBV19 to TRBJ2-3; D is ambiguous. V lost 6 bases and J lost 1, with 14 bases in between. Per the germline V gene, CDR1 is LNHDA and CDR2 is SQIVND (reference sequence). The CDR3 extends over 15 amino acids.

V and J are TRBV19 and TRBJ1-5; 7 nucleotides line up with TRBD1. Germline assignment: CDR1 LNHDA and CDR2 SQIVND (reference sequence). Unmatched junction bases numbered 16, after V lost 3 bases and J lost 2 bases. CDR3 length equals 19 residues. The CDR3: CASSICRDSLQRCNQPQHF. The CDR3 bases are TGTGCCAGTAGTATCTGCCGGGACAGCCTCCAACGATGCAATCAGCCCCAGCATTTT.

The chain is built from TRBV11-1 and TRBJ2-5, with D possibly matching TRBD1 (5 bases). The CDR3 covers 15 residues. Trimming took off 5 bases at V and 4 bases at J, with 17 bases between the two ends. Germline V CDR1 and CDR2: SGHAT, FQDESV (reference sequence). The CDR3 region is CASSPTGRGGETQYF. In nucleotides, the CDR3 is TGTGCCAGCAGCCCGACTGGTAGGGGCGGAGAGACCCAGTACTTC.

This rearrangement joins TRBV9 to TRBJ2-2, with 7 bases identical to TRBD1. With 1 base clipped from V and 3 bases from J, the junction kept 3 bases outside the gene matches. Germline V gene lookup returns CDR1 SGDLS and CDR2 YYNGEE. This CDR3 contains 15 residues. The CDR3 sequence: CASSVLTGDTGELFF. The CDR3 DNA reads as TGTGCCAGCAGCGTACTTACAGGGGACACCGGGGAGCTGTTTTTT.

This chain connects TRBV19 to TRBJ1-2; maybe TRBD1 (6 bases). This CDR3 comprises 12 residues. Deletions cut 4 bases from V and 6 bases from J, with 9 bases between. Germline V gives CDR1 LNHDA, CDR2 SQIVND (reference sequence). For the CDR3, the DNA is TGTGCCAGTAGTAAACCAGGGGATGGCTACACCTTC. As protein: CASSKPGDGYTF.

For this clone: A read error is likely, as this CDR3 ends without the conserved phenylalanine or tryptophan. It is unclear where the CDR3 begins or ends on the DNA, so no DNA is shown, and the CDR3 is as TCRdb lists it. The V and J genes are TRBV25-1 and TRBJ1-2. CDR1 and CDR2 (germline): MGHDK, SYGVNS. The CDR3 comprises 13 residues, both ends counted. The CDR3: CASKSGGDPLHFG.

The chain is built from TRBV6-1 and TRBJ1-1, with 9 bases fitting TRBD1. The CDR3 sequence is 16 residues long. The ends lost 1 base at V and 5 bases at J; junction bases unmatched: 8. The germline CDR1 and CDR2 sequences are MNHNS and SASEGT. CDR3 DNA: TGTGCCAGCAGTGAAGGAGGGACAGGGAGGGAGACTGAAGCTTTCTTT. The encoded protein is CASSEGGTGRETEAFF.

The rearrangement joins TRBV6-5 to TRBJ1-1, with a possible D match to TRBD1 (6 bases). The length of the CDR3 is 12 residues. The germline gives CDR1 MNHEY, CDR2 SVGAGI. V was cut by 3 bases and J by 7 bases, with 9 bases left in between. CDR3 region: CASSYPDSEAFF. In DNA, the CDR3 is TGTGCCAGCAGTTATCCGGACAGTGAAGCTTTCTTT.

The count of this clone is one. The chain links TRBV5-1 to TRBJ2-1; the match to TRBD2 covers 9 bases. The germline gives CDR1 SGHRS, CDR2 YFSETQ. CDR3 length: 16 residues. V lost 1 base, J lost 4 bases, and 6 bases stayed unmatched. This CDR3 reads CASSLTLAGEYNEQFF. CDR3 DNA: TGCGCCAGCAGCTTGACCTTAGCGGGGGAGTACAATGAGCAGTTCTTC.

The chain employs TRBV2 and TRBJ1-1; maybe TRBD1 (5 bases). V was cut by 8 bases and J by 1 base, with 20 bases left in between. Germline loops: CDR1 SNHLY, CDR2 FYNNEI. The CDR3 sequence is 16 residues long. The CDR3 DNA is TGTGCCAGCTCCCTCCGGGGGGTAAGACAGAACACTGAAGCTTTCTTT. This encodes CASSLRGVRQNTEAFF. Full variable domain (outside the CDR3, taken from reference TRBV2 and TRBJ1-1): EPEVTQTPSHQVTQMGQEVILRCVPISNHLYFYWYRQILGQKVEFLVSFYNNEISEKSEIFDDQFSVERPDGSNFTLKIRSTKLEDSAMYFCASSLRGVRQNTEAFFGQGTRLTVV.

The V gene is TRBV18, the J gene TRBJ1-4; D is perhaps TRBD1 (5 bases). Trimming took off 0 bases at V and 5 bases at J, with 16 bases between the two ends. The germline gives CDR1 KGHSH, CDR2 LQKENI. This CDR3 region has 17 residues. The CDR3 here is CASSPPAEGARNEKLFF. The CDR3 coding sequence is TGTGCCAGCTCACCACCGGCGGAAGGGGCTAGGAATGAAAAACTGTTTTTT.